This T cell receptor beta chain was found in a study of early T cells in non-severe SARS-CoV-2 infection. From the 5' RACE reads, TCRdb called clonotypes with MiXCR, one entry per CDR3 protein. The sample yields about 77,000 distinct CDR3 sequences, about a sixth seen once. The CDR3 covers 11 residues. The germline gives CDR1 LGHDT, CDR2 YNNKEL (reference sequence). Trimming cost V 7 bases and J 4 bases, with 8 bases left between them. This chain connects TRBV3-1 to TRBJ2-7; D remains ambiguous. The sequenced material came from whole blood. The sequence came from an adult who was a healthcare worker with PCR-confirmed SARS-CoV-2 infection or an uninfected control (not recorded which). In DNA form, the CDR3 reads TGTGCCAGCAATGGTGGGTACGAGCAGTACTTC. Translated: CASNGGYEQYF.